This T cell receptor beta chain was retrieved from a study of response to subunit inactivated influenza vaccine. The study's findings and limits: There was a suggestion from the authors that each seasonal influenza vaccination recruits few new T cells.

This clonotype was counted many times. The antigen remains unidentified. V lost 2 bases and J 3 bases, leaving 11 bases between the germline ends. This CDR3 has 14 residues. Looked up from germline, CDR1 is SGHVS and CDR2 is FNYEAQ. TCRdb reprocessed the RT-PCR reads via MiXCR and lists one record per CDR3 protein. The sample gives approximately 200,000 distinct CDR3 sequences, roughly an eighth of which show up once; approximately 27% is in the top ten. Sequenced material: CD8+ T cells sorted from PBMCs, taken less than 6 days after vaccination. The receptor's source is a middle-aged man who received an inactivated influenza vaccine. The chain employs TRBV7-6 and TRBJ2-7; D might be TRBD1 (5 bases). The CDR3 sequence is CASSLTSGFYEQYF. CDR3 DNA: TGTGCCAGCAGCTTAACCTCAGGGTTCTACGAGCAGTACTTC.